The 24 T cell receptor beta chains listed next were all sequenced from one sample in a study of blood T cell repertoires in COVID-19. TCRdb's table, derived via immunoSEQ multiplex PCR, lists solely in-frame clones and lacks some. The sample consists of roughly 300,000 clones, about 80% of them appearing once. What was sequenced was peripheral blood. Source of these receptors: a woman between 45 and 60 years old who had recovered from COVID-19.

The DNA for the CDR3 is TGTGCCAGCAGCGTAGACCCGGTGTGGAACACTGAAGCTTTCTTT. Its protein is CASSVDPVWNTEAFF. The chain couples TRBV9 to TRBJ1-1; D is unclear. Germline CDR1 reads SGDLS; CDR2 reads YYNGEE. The CDR3 has 15 amino acids. V was shortened by 0 bases and J by 1 base, with 10 bases between the two germline ends. Drawing the rest from reference TRBV9 and TRBJ1-1, the complete variable domain is DSGVTQTPKHLITATGQRVTLRCSPRSGDLSVYWYQQSLDQGLQFLIQYYNGEERAKGNILERFSAQQFPDLHSELNLSSLELGDSALYFCASSVDPVWNTEAFFGQGTRLTVV.

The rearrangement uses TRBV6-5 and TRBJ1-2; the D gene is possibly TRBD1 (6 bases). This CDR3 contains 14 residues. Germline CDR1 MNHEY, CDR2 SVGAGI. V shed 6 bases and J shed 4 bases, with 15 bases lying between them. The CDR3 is CASRLRGLGYGYTF. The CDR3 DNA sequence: TGTGCCAGCAGACTCAGGGGTCTGGGCTATGGCTACACCTTC.

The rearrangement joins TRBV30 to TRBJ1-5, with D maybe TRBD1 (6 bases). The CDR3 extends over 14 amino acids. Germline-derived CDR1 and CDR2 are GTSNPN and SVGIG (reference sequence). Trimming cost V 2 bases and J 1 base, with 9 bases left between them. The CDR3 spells CAWSQGQSNQPQHF. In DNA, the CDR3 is TGTGCCTGGAGTCAAGGACAGAGCAATCAGCCCCAGCATTTT.

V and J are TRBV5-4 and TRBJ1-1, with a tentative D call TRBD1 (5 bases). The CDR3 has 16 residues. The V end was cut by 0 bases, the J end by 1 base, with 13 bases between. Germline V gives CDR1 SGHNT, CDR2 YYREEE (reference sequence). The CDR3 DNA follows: TGTGCCAGCAGCTTGGGCGGTGGAGGGGCGAACACTGAAGCTTTCTTT. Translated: CASSLGGGGANTEAFF.

For the CDR3, the DNA is TGTGCCAGCAGTAACTTAGGGACAGGGGGACTCGAGCAGTACTTC. It yields the protein CASSNLGTGGLEQYF. This rearrangement joins TRBV28 to TRBJ2-7, with 11 bases that match TRBD1. This CDR3 is 15 amino acids long. Germline V gene sequence: CDR1 MDHEN, CDR2 SYDVKM. J lost 6 bases, V lost 5 bases, and 9 bases had no gene match. Variable domain in full (rest from reference TRBV28 and TRBJ2-7): DVKVTQSSRYLVKRTGEKVFLECVQDMDHENMFWYRQDPGLGLRLIYFSYDVKMKEKGDIPEGYSVSREKKERFSLILESASTNQTSMYLCASSNLGTGGLEQYFGPGTRLTVT.

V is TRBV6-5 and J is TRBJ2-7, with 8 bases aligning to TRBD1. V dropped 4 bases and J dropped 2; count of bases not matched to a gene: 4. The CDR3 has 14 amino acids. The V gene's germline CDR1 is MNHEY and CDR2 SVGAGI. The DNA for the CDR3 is TGTGCCAGCAGTTTGGACAGGGTTCCCTACGAGCAGTACTTC. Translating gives CASSLDRVPYEQYF.

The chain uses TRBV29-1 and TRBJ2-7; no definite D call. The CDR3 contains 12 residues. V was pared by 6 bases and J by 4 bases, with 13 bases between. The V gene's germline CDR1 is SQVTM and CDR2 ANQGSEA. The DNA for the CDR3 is TGCAGCGTCTTGACAAGGCTGTACGAGCAGTACTTC. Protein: CSVLTRLYEQYF.

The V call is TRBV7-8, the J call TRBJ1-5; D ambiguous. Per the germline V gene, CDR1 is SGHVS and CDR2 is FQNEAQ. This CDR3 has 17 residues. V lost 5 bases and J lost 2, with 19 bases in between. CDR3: CASSPSAAVGGNQPQHF. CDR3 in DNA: TGTGCCAGCAGCCCATCAGCGGCCGTCGGGGGCAATCAGCCCCAGCATTTT.

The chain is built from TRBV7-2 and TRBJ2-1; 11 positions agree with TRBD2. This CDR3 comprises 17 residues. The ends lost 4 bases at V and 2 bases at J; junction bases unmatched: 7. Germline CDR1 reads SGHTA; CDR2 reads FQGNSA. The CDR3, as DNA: TGTGCCAGCAGCTCCAGGATAGCGGGGGGGGCCTACAATGAGCAGTTCTTC. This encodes CASSSRIAGGAYNEQFF.

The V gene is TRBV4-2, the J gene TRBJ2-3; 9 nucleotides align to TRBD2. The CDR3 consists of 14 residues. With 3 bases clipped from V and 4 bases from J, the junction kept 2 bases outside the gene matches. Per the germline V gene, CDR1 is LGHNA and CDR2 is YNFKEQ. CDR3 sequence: CASSQRGGPDTQYF. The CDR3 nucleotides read TGTGCCAGCAGCCAGCGGGGGGGCCCAGATACGCAGTATTTT.

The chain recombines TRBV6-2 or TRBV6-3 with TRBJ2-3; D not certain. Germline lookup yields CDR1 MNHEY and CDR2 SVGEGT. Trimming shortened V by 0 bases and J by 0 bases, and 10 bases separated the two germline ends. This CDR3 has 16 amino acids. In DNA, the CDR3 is TGTGCCAGCAGTTACTCGATAGTCGCCAGCACAGATACGCAGTATTTT. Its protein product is CASSYSIVASTDTQYF.

CDR3 region: CASKGTGSPYGYTF. The CDR3 nucleotides read TGTGCCAGCAAAGGGACAGGGAGTCCGTATGGCTACACCTTC. The genes are TRBV6-4 and TRBJ1-2; 9 nucleotides agree with TRBD1. The CDR3 is made up of 14 amino acids. The V gene's germline CDR1 is MRHNA and CDR2 SNTAGT. Losses at the gene ends were 7 bases for V and 5 bases for J; bases not matched to a gene: 8.

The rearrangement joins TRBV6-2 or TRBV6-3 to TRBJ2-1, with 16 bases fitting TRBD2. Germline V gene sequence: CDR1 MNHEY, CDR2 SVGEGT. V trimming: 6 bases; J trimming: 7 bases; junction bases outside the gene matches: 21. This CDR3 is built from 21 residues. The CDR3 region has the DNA TGTGCCAGCAGCCCCGAGGGGGGACTAGCGGGGGGGAGCTCCCCGCGAAATGAGCAGTTCTTC. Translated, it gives CASSPEGGLAGGSSPRNEQFF.

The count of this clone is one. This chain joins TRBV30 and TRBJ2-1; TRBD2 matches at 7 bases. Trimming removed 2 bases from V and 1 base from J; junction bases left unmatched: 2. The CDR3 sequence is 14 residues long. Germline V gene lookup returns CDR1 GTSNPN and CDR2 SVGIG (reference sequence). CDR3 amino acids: CAWSLGGSYNEQFF. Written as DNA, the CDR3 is TGTGCCTGGAGTTTGGGGGGGTCCTACAATGAGCAGTTCTTC.

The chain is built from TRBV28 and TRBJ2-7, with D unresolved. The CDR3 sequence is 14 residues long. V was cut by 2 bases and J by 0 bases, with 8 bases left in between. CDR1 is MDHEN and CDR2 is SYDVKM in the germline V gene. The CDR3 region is CASSLTPSSYEQYF. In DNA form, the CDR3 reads TGTGCCAGCAGTTTAACTCCAAGCTCCTACGAGCAGTACTTC.

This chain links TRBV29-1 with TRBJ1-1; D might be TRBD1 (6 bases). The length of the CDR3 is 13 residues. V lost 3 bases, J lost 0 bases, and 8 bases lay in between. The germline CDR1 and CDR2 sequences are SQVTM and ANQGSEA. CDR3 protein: CSVDQGMNTEAFF. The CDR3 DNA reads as TGCAGCGTTGATCAGGGGATGAACACTGAAGCTTTCTTT.

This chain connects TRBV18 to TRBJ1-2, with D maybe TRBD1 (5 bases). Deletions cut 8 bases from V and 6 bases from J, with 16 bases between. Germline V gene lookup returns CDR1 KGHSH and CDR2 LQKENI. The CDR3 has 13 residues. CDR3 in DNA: TGTGCCAGCCAGGGAGGGGCATATAATGGCTACACCTTC. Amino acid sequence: CASQGGAYNGYTF.

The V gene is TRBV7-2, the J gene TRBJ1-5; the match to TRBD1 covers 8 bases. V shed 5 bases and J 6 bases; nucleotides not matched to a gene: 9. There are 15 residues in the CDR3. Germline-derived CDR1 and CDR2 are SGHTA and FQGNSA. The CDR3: CASSPGQGSGQPQHF. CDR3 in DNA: TGTGCCAGCAGCCCTGGACAGGGATCGGGTCAGCCCCAGCATTTT.

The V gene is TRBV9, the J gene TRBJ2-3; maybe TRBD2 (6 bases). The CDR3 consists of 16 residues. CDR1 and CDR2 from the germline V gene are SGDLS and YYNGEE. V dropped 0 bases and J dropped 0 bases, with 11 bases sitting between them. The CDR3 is CASSVGNSGSTDTQYF. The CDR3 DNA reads TGTGCCAGCAGCGTAGGCAATAGCGGAAGCACAGATACGCAGTATTTT.

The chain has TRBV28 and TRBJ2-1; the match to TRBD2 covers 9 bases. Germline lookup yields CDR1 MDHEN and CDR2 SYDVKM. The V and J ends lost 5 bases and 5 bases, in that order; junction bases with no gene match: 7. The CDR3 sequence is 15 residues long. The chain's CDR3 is CASSHSGGRDNEQFF. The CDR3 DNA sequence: TGTGCCAGCAGTCACTCGGGCGGGAGGGACAATGAGCAGTTCTTC.

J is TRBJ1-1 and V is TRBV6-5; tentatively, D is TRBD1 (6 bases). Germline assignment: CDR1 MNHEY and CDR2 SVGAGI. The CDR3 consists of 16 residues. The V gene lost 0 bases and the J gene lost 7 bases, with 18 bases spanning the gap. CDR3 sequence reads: CASSYSNIPRGNEAFF. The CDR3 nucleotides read TGTGCCAGCAGTTACTCGAATATCCCCAGGGGCAATGAAGCTTTCTTT.

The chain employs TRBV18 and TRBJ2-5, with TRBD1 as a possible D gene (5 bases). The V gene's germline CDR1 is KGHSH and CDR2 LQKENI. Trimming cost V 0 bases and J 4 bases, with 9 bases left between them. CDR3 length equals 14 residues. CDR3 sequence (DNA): TGTGCCAGCTCACCACCTGCAGGGCGAGAGACCCAGTACTTC. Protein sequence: CASSPPAGRETQYF.

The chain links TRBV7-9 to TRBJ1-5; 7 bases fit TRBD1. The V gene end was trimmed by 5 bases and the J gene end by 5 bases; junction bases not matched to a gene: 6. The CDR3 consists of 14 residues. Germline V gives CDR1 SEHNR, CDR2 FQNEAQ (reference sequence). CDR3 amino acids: CASSASGGDQPQHF. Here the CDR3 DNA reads TGTGCCAGCAGCGCTTCAGGGGGAGATCAGCCCCAGCATTTT. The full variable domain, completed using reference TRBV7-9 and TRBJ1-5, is DTGVSQNPRHKITKRGQNVTFRCDPISEHNRLYWYRQTLGQGPEFLTYFQNEAQLEKSRLLSDRFSAERPKGSFSTLEIQRTEQGDSAMYLCASSASGGDQPQHFGDGTRLSIL.

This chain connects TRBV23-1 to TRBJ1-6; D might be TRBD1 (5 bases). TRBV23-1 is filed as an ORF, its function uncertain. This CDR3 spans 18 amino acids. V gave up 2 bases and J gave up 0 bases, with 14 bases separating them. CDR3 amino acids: CASSQNGQRSSYNSPLHF. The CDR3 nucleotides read TGCGCCAGCAGTCAAAATGGACAAAGAAGCTCCTATAATTCACCCCTCCACTTT.